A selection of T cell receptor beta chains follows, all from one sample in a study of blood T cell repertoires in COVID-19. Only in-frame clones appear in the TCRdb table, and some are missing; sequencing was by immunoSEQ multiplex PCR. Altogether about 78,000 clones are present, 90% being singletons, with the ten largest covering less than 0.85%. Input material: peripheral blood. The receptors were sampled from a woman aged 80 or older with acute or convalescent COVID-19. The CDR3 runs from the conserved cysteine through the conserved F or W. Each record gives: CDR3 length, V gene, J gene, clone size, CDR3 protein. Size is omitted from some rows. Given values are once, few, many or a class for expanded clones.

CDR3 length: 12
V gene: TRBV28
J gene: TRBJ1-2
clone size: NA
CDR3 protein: CASSLRPQGPTF

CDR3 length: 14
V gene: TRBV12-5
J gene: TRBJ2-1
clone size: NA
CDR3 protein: CASGVGQVYNEQFF

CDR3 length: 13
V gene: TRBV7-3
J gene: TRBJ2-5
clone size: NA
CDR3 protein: CASSATQQETQYF

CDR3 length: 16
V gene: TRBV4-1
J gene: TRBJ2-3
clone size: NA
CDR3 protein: CASSQVGGLLPYTQYF

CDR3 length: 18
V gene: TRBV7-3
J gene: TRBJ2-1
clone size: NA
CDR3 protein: CASSLGLPGLGAYNEQFF

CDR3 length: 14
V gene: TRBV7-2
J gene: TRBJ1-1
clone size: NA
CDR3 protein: CASSLGGAGTEAFF

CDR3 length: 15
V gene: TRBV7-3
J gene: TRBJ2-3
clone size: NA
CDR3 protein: CASSPDRGRADTQYF

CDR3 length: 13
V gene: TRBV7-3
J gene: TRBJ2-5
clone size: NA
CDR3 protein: CASSPGQQETQYF

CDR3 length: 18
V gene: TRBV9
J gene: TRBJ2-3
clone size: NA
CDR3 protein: CASSVGPGDSRSRDTQYF

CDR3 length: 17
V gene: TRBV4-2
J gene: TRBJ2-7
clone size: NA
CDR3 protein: CASSSQRIGYSGYEQYF

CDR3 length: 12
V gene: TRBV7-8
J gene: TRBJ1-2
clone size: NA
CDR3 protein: CASRHWEGGYTF

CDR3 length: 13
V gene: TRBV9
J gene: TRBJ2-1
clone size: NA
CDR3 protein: CASSVEQGNEQFF

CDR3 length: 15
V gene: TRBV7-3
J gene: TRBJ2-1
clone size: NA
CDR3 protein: CASSLVVSGYNEQFF

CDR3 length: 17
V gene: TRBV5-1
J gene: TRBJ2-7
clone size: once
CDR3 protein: CASIPGGGLRGRYEQYF

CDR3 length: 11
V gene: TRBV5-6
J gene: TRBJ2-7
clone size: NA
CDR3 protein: CASSFLQGKDF

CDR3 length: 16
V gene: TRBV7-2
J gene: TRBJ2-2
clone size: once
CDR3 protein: CASSLVAGVDTGELFF

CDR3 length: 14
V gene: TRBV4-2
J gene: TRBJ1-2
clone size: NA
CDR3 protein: CASSQEKGNYGYTF

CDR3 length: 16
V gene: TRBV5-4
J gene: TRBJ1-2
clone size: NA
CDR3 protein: CASSFGRPAEGYGYTF

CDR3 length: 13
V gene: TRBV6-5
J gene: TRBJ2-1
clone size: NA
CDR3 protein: CASSQRGYNEQFF

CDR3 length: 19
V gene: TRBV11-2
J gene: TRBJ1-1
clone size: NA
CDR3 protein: CASSLDHAPGTGGNTEAFF

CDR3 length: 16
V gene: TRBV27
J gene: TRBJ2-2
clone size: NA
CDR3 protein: CASSLTSGRNTGELFF

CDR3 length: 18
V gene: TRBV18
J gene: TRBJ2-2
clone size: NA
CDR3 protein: CASSPSIGTSGNTGELFF

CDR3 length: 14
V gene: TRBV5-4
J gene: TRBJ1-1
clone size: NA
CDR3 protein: CASSPTTGAIEAFF

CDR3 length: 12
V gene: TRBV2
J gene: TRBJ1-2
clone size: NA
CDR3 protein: CASSDDRRGYTF

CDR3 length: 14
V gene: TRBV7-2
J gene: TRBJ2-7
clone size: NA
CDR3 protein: CASSSRTSRYEQYF

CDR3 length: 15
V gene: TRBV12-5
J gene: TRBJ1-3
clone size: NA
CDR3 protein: CASGLYGTGANTIYF

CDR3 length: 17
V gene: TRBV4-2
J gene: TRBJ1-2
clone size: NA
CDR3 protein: CASSQDPGQVPVRGYTF

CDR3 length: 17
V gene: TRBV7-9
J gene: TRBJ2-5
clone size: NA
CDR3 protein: CASSLGSLAGGKETQYF

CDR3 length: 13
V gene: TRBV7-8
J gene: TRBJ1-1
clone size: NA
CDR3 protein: CASSLRGATEAFF

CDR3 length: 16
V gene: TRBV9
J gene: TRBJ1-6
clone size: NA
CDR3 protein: CASSVEGGQGSSPLHF

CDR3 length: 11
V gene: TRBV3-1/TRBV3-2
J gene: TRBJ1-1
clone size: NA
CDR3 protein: CASSQGRGAFF